The 30 T cell receptor beta chains below come from one sample, sequenced in a study of CD8+CD57+ T cells in acquired aplastic anemia. TCR beta VDJ and CDR3 were profiled, and genomic DNA was the template. TCRdb ran MiXCR on the reads and lists one entry per CDR3 protein. Of fewer than 200,000 distinct CDR3 sequences in the sample, around 48% were seen once. Patients picked for sequencing had shown CD8+CD57+ cell expansion detected by flow cytometry. Sample: sorted CD4+, CD8+, or CD8+CD57+ T cells (not recorded which) from PBMCs. The source is a human donor with aplastic anemia.

About this clonotype: A read error may produce the germline difference seen at one junction end. The rearrangement joins TRBV29-1 to TRBJ2-5, with TRBD1 matching 12 bases. The CDR3 covers 14 residues. Germline values: CDR1 SQVTM, CDR2 ANQGSEA. DNA of the CDR3: TGCAGCGTGGAGGGGACAGGGGGCCGGGAGACCCGGTACTTC. Protein sequence: CSVEGTGGRETRYF.

This clonotype was seen a handful of times. Given a much more abundant clone one base away, this may be a read error. The rearrangement uses TRBV5-1 and TRBJ2-7, with D perhaps matching TRBD2 (7 bases). The CDR3 sequence is 17 residues long. V was cut by 4 bases and J by 9 bases, with 29 bases left in between. Germline CDR1 reads SGHRS; CDR2 reads YFSETQ. The CDR3 region is CASSRQLRGAGFHGQYF. The CDR3 DNA sequence: TGCGCCAGCAGCAGACAATTACGGGGGGCCGGGTTTCACGGGCAGTACTTC.

Concerning this clonotype itself: A much larger clone differs from this one at a single base, so this may be a read error. V is TRBV11-2 and J is TRBJ2-1, with a possible D match to TRBD2 (6 bases). V was clipped by 1 base and J by 9 bases, with 19 bases between them. CDR1 is SGHAT, CDR2 FQNNGV, per germline. CDR3 length: 16 residues. The CDR3 DNA reads TGTGCCAGCAGCTTAGGCGGGGCCGGCCTTCTTGGTGAGCAGTTCTTC. This encodes CASSLGGAGLLGEQFF.

By proportion, this clonotype is medium-sized. The chain is built from TRBV10-2 and TRBJ1-5; tentatively, D is TRBD1 (6 bases). Trimming cost V 8 bases and J 3 bases, with 14 bases left between them. This CDR3 comprises 14 residues. The germline V gene encodes CDR1 WSHSY and CDR2 SAAADI. The CDR3 DNA reads as TGCGCCAGCTCACCTCAGGGGTTCAATCAGCCCCAGCATTTT. Translated, it gives CASSPQGFNQPQHF.

This clonotype has ten or more counts. J is TRBJ2-5 and V is TRBV7-8, with D tentatively TRBD1 or TRBD2 (5 bases each). The V gene's germline CDR1 is SGHVS and CDR2 FQNEAQ. This CDR3 spans 15 amino acids. The V and J ends lost 3 bases and 4 bases respectively, with 15 bases between them. CDR3 loop: CASSFNPGPGETQYF. DNA of the CDR3: TGTGCCAGCAGCTTTAACCCGGGGCCGGGAGAGACCCAGTACTTC.

At least ten counts were recorded for this clonotype. The chain combines TRBV5-6 with TRBJ2-3; 10 nucleotides align to TRBD2. Germline values: CDR1 SGHDT, CDR2 YYEEEE. V was pared by 6 bases and J by 5 bases, with 21 bases of the junction left unmatched. The CDR3 spans 19 residues. The CDR3 nucleotides are TGTGCCAGCACCACCCCCGGGACTAGCGCCAAGGGGGCTGTAGATACGCAGTATTTT. Its translation: CASTTPGTSAKGAVDTQYF.

Details on this clonotype: This sequence may be a read error, since a much larger clone differs from it by one base. The chain carries TRBV25-1 and TRBJ2-5, with 10 bases identical to TRBD1. Germline V gives CDR1 MGHDK, CDR2 SYGVNS. The CDR3 extends over 19 amino acids. CDR3 residues: CASSQESWSGQGPQETQCF. The CDR3 DNA is TGTGCCAGCAGCCAAGAAAGCTGGTCGGGACAGGGGCCCCAAGAGACCCAGTGCTTC.

This clonotype has only a few counts. Since a much larger clone is just one base distant, this may be a read error. The chain combines TRBV6-1 with TRBJ1-6; no definite D call. The CDR3 is made up of 14 amino acids. Germline loops: CDR1 MNHNS, CDR2 SASEGT. CDR3 sequence (DNA): TGTGCCAGCAGGGACGGATACGCGAGTTCACCCCTCCGCTTT. Protein sequence: CASRDGYASSPLRF.

This chain joins TRBV2 and TRBJ2-7; no firm D call. The CDR3 is made up of 15 amino acids. V gave up 7 bases and J gave up 3 bases, with 19 bases separating them. From germline, CDR1 is SNHLY and CDR2 FYNNEI. Written as DNA, the CDR3 is TGTGCCAGCACCATCGGCGGTTCAGGCGGCTACGAGCAGTACTTC. It specifies CASTIGGSGGYEQYF.

The chain uses TRBV12-3 or TRBV12-4 and TRBJ1-1; D gene uncertain. The CDR3 totals 13 residues. V was pared by 5 bases and J by 3 bases, with 10 bases between. The CDR3 spells CASSDGGDTEAFF. DNA for the CDR3: TGTGCCAGCAGTGATGGCGGGGACACTGAAGCTTTCTTT.

The CDR3 DNA reads as TGTGCCAGCAGTGACTCGTACAGGGGGAACACCGGGGAGCTGTTTTTT. Its protein is CASSDSYRGNTGELFF. The chain carries TRBV6-4 and TRBJ2-2; TRBD1 matches at 7 bases. In germline, CDR1 is MRHNA, CDR2 SNTAGT. The CDR3 runs to 16 residues. Trimming at V came to 0 bases and at J to 1 base, leaving 2 bases not matched to a gene.

In its sample, this clonotype was seen many times. The chain joins TRBV6-1 to TRBJ2-1; 7 nucleotides agree with TRBD1. Germline V gives CDR1 MNHNS, CDR2 SASEGT. V was pared by 1 base and J by 1 base, with 1 base of the junction left unmatched. The length of the CDR3 is 15 residues. DNA of the CDR3: TGTGCCAGCAGTGAAGGCAGGGGGTCCTACAATGAGCAGTTCTTC. Residues: CASSEGRGSYNEQFF.

This clonotype was seen ten or more times. This rearrangement joins TRBV20-1 to TRBJ1-1; no definite D call. Trimming took off 5 bases at V and 0 bases at J, with 4 bases between the two ends. In germline, CDR1 is DFQATT, CDR2 SNEGSKA (reference sequence). The CDR3 covers 11 residues. The CDR3 DNA reads TGCAGTGCTGCATTGAACACTGAAGCTTTCTTT. Its translation: CSAALNTEAFF.

Concerning this clonotype itself: This is likely a read error, given that the CDR3 carries no conserved phenylalanine or tryptophan at its end. Because the CDR3's place on the DNA is in doubt, the DNA is left out and the CDR3 is given as listed by TCRdb. The V gene is TRBV7-8, the J gene TRBJ2-6; no check of the table's D call, TRBD1, against the DNA was made. Inclusive of both ends, the CDR3 amounts to 13 amino acids. Germline CDR1 and CDR2: SGHVS and FQNEAQ. The CDR3 loop is CASRTSGANVLTV.

The sample holds many counts of this clonotype. The J gene is TRBJ1-6, the V gene TRBV7-8; D remains ambiguous. Trimming took off 4 bases at V and 7 bases at J, with 17 bases between the two ends. From germline, CDR1 is SGHVS and CDR2 FQNEAQ. The CDR3 is 16 amino acids. The CDR3 nucleotides read TGTGCCAGCAGCTCCGGCGGATCGGGGTGGAATTCACCCCTCCACTTT. This encodes CASSSGGSGWNSPLHF. The full variable domain, rest sourced from reference TRBV7-8 and TRBJ1-6, is GAGVSQSPRYKVAKRGQDVALRCDPISGHVSLFWYQQALGQGPEFLTYFQNEAQLDKSGLPSDRFFAERPEGSVSTLKIQRTQQEDSAVYLCASSSGGSGWNSPLHFGNGTRLTVT.

This clonotype was counted many times. The rearrangement uses TRBV12-3 or TRBV12-4 and TRBJ1-1; D call uncertain. The CDR3 totals 14 residues. Trimming cost V 3 bases and J 0 bases, with 8 bases left between them. The CDR3 nucleotides read TGTGCCAGCAGTTTCGGACCCCTGAACACTGAAGCTTTCTTT. Translation: CASSFGPLNTEAFF.

CDR3 residues: CASSHGTEYQPQHF. CDR3 nucleotides: TGTGCCAGCAGCCACGGGACAGAGTATCAGCCCCAGCATTTT. The rearrangement links TRBV7-9 to TRBJ1-5, with 7 bases identical to TRBD1. Trimming removed 5 bases from V and 5 bases from J; junction bases left unmatched: 6. The V gene's germline CDR1 is SEHNR and CDR2 FQNEAQ (reference sequence). The CDR3 extends over 14 amino acids. The full variable domain, in which reference TRBV7-9 and TRBJ1-5 provide the parts outside the CDR3, is DTGVSQNPRHKITKRGQNVTFRCDPISEHNRLYWYRQTLGQGPEFLTYFQNEAQLEKSRLLSDRFSAERPKGSFSTLEIQRTEQGDSAMYLCASSHGTEYQPQHFGDGTRLSIL.

The table lists this clonotype with many counts. The rearrangement uses TRBV20-1 and TRBJ1-5; 7 nucleotides match TRBD1. From germline, CDR1 is DFQATT and CDR2 SNEGSKA (reference sequence). Trimming cost V 2 bases and J 0 bases; bases outside gene matches: 4. The length of the CDR3 is 15 residues. Here the CDR3 reads CSARSGTDSNQPQHF. The DNA of the CDR3 is TGCAGTGCTAGATCCGGGACAGATAGCAATCAGCCCCAGCATTTT.

This clonotype has ten or more counts. The chain uses TRBV27 and TRBJ2-7; weak D call: TRBD1 (6 bases). With 3 bases removed from V and 3 bases from J, the gap between germline ends came to 9 bases. This CDR3 spans 13 amino acids. Germline assignment: CDR1 MNHEY and CDR2 SMNVEV (reference sequence). The CDR3 sequence: CASSFLDSYEQYF. For the CDR3, the DNA is TGTGCCAGCAGTTTCTTGGACAGCTACGAGCAGTACTTC.

Ten or more counts support this clonotype. J is TRBJ2-3 and V is TRBV12-3 or TRBV12-4; no firm D call. The CDR3 runs to 11 residues. The germline V and J ends were trimmed by 3 bases and 6 bases, with 4 bases remaining between them. In DNA, the CDR3 is TGTGCCAGCAGTTTCGTTGATACGCAGTATTTT. Protein sequence: CASSFVDTQYF.

This chain uses TRBV6-5 with TRBJ1-6, with D tentatively TRBD1 (6 bases). The CDR3 totals 16 residues. Trimming took off 0 bases at V and 9 bases at J, with 15 bases between the two ends. CDR1 is MNHEY, CDR2 SVGAGI, per germline. DNA of the CDR3: TGTGCCAGCAGTTACTCGACCACAGGGCTCGGTTCACCCCTCCACTTT. It codes for CASSYSTTGLGSPLHF.

The DNA for the CDR3 is TGTGCCACCAGTGATTCCGGACTAGCGGGAATGGATACGCAGTATTTT. Its translation is CATSDSGLAGMDTQYF. The chain employs TRBV24-1 and TRBJ2-3, with 12 bases fitting TRBD2. The CDR3 covers 16 residues. After removal of 2 bases from V and 6 bases from J, the junction contained 5 bases not matched to a gene. Germline values: CDR1 KGHDR, CDR2 SFDVKD.

With regard to this clonotype: A clone one base away is much larger, so this may be a read error. This rearrangement joins TRBV7-9 to TRBJ2-3; D remains unclear. Germline CDR1 reads SEHNR; CDR2 reads FQNEAQ (reference sequence). Between the trimmed V and J ends, which lost 3 bases and 4 bases, there was a span of 5 bases. The CDR3 contains 12 residues. The CDR3 loop reads CASSFPADTQYF. The CDR3 DNA is TGTGCCAGCAGCTTCCCTGCAGATACGCAGTATTTT.

This clonotype came up a few times. This CDR3 is CASSPSDTRTQYF. The DNA of the CDR3 is TGTGCCAGCTCACCGTCGGACACGAGGACGCAGTATTTT. This rearrangement joins TRBV7-3 to TRBJ2-3; a weak D match, TRBD1 (5 bases). Trimming cost V 8 bases and J 9 bases, with 18 bases left between them. CDR3 length: 13 residues. Looked up from germline, CDR1 is SGHTA and CDR2 is FQGTGA.

This clonotype came up many times. The chain combines TRBV4-1 with TRBJ2-7, with 11 bases that match TRBD2. The CDR3 runs to 16 residues. Germline V lookup: CDR1 MGHRA, CDR2 YSYEKL. V dropped 3 bases and J dropped 0; count of bases not matched to a gene: 4. CDR3 amino acids: CASSQELAGASYEQYF. CDR3 bases: TGCGCCAGCAGCCAGGAACTAGCGGGGGCCTCCTACGAGCAGTACTTC.

This clonotype was seen just once. V usage is TRBV2 and J usage is TRBJ2-3, with a possible D match to TRBD2 (6 bases). CDR3 length: 11 amino acids. CDR1 is SNHLY and CDR2 is FYNNEI in the germline V gene. The V gene lost 8 bases and the J gene lost 5 bases, with 8 bases spanning the gap. For the CDR3, the DNA is TGTGCCAGCCTTAGCGGAGATACGCAGTATTTT. This sequence encodes CASLSGDTQYF.

This clonotype was seen ten or more times. The rearrangement links TRBV7-2 to TRBJ2-6, with 7 nucleotides matching TRBD1. V trimming: 1 base; J trimming: 2 bases; junction bases outside the gene matches: 5. CDR3 length: 17 amino acids. The germline gives CDR1 SGHTA, CDR2 FQGNSA. The CDR3 is CASSLGGGGAGANVLTF. CDR3 sequence (DNA): TGTGCCAGCAGCTTAGGAGGGGGCGGTGCTGGGGCCAACGTCCTGACTTTC.

This clonotype was detected once. The V gene is TRBV14, the J gene TRBJ2-7; possibly TRBD1 or TRBD2 for D (6 bases each). The CDR3 length is 12 residues. The germline CDR1 and CDR2 sequences are SGHDN and FVKESK. The ends were cut back, 8 bases at V and 3 bases at J, with 11 bases in the middle. CDR3 region: CASGGLVYEQYF. In DNA, the CDR3 is TGTGCCAGCGGGGGGCTAGTCTACGAGCAGTACTTC.

Many counts were recorded for this clonotype. The gene calls are TRBV10-3 and TRBJ2-1; D remains ambiguous. V dropped 0 bases and J dropped 3 bases, with 9 bases sitting between them. Germline V gene lookup returns CDR1 ENHRY and CDR2 SYGVKD. CDR3 length: 15 amino acids. The CDR3 reads CAISESGDRYNEQFF. The CDR3 bases are TGTGCCATCAGTGAGTCTGGAGACCGCTACAATGAGCAGTTCTTC.

This clonotype was observed a handful of times. This clone may be a read error of a much larger clone one base away. The V and J genes are TRBV20-1 and TRBJ1-1; unclear D gene. Germline values: CDR1 DFQATT, CDR2 SNEGSKA (reference sequence). The CDR3 spans 15 residues. V was pared by 0 bases and J by 3 bases, with 14 bases between. CDR3 bases: TGCAGTGCTAGAGATTGGAGGGATTTGGACACTGAAGCTTTCTTT. As protein: CSARDWRDLDTEAFF.